These T cell receptor beta chains were read from a single sample in a study of blood T cell repertoires in COVID-19. The repertoire was sequenced with immunoSEQ multiplex PCR; TCRdb's copy has only in-frame clones and lacks some. This table holds some 150,000 clones, 88% found once. Input material: PBMCs or T cells enriched from blood (not recorded which). The receptor source for this set is a woman in her twenties or thirties with acute COVID-19. The CDR3 runs from the conserved cysteine through the conserved F or W. Each record gives: D gene, V gene, clone size, J gene, CDR3 DNA, CDR3 protein. A D gene is named only where the DNA matches it firmly. Only part of the rows carry a size: once, few, many, or a class if the clone is expanded.

d_call: TRBD1
v_call: TRBV7-9
clone_size: NA
j_call: TRBJ1-2
cdr3_nt: TGTGCCAGCAGCCCGGGACAGGCAGACTATGGCTACACCTTC
cdr3_aa: CASSPGQADYGYTF

d_call: NA
v_call: TRBV5-1
clone_size: NA
j_call: TRBJ1-2
cdr3_nt: TGCGCCAGCAGCTTTCAGGACAGCTATGGCTACACCTTC
cdr3_aa: CASSFQDSYGYTF

d_call: NA
v_call: TRBV2
clone_size: NA
j_call: TRBJ2-5
cdr3_nt: TGTGCCAGCACCTTCACAGAGATCCAAGAGACCCAGTACTTC
cdr3_aa: CASTFTEIQETQYF

d_call: NA
v_call: TRBV11-3
clone_size: once
j_call: TRBJ2-3
cdr3_nt: TGTGCCAGCAGCTTAAACGGGATGGATGCAGATACGCAGTATTTT
cdr3_aa: CASSLNGMDADTQYF

d_call: TRBD1
v_call: TRBV4-1
clone_size: NA
j_call: TRBJ2-6
cdr3_nt: TGCGCCAGCAGCCCCCACCGACAGGGGACCAGCTCTGGGGCCAACGTCCTGACTTTC
cdr3_aa: CASSPHRQGTSSGANVLTF

d_call: NA
v_call: TRBV7-8
clone_size: once
j_call: TRBJ1-3
cdr3_nt: TGTGCCAGCAGCTTGACAGACTCTGGAAACACCATATATTTT
cdr3_aa: CASSLTDSGNTIYF

d_call: TRBD1
v_call: TRBV7-2
clone_size: once
j_call: TRBJ2-5
cdr3_nt: TGTGCCAGCAGCTCAGGGGGTTATGAGACCCAGTACTTC
cdr3_aa: CASSSGGYETQYF

d_call: TRBD1
v_call: TRBV4-1
clone_size: NA
j_call: TRBJ1-2
cdr3_nt: TGCGCCAGCAGCCAGACAGGGACCCCTAACTATGGCTACACCTTC
cdr3_aa: CASSQTGTPNYGYTF

d_call: TRBD1
v_call: TRBV10-3
clone_size: few
j_call: TRBJ1-2
cdr3_nt: TGTGCCATCAGTGATATTGGGGGACAGGGTGCTTCGGAGGGCTACACCTTC
cdr3_aa: CAISDIGGQGASEGYTF

d_call: TRBD1
v_call: TRBV28
clone_size: NA
j_call: TRBJ2-3
cdr3_nt: TGTGCCAGCAGTTCTGAACAGGGGGCCTCTGCGCAGTATTTT
cdr3_aa: CASSSEQGASAQYF

d_call: TRBD1
v_call: TRBV29-1
clone_size: NA
j_call: TRBJ1-4
cdr3_nt: TGCAGCGTCCCTGTTCCGGGACAGTATGAAAAACTGTTTTTT
cdr3_aa: CSVPVPGQYEKLFF

d_call: NA
v_call: TRBV5-4
clone_size: NA
j_call: TRBJ1-1
cdr3_nt: TGTGCCAGCAGCTTGGCAGGGGCGTACACTGAAGCTTTCTTT
cdr3_aa: CASSLAGAYTEAFF

d_call: NA
v_call: TRBV4-3
clone_size: NA
j_call: TRBJ1-1
cdr3_nt: TGCGCCAGCAGCCGGCTTTTGGGCCCGAACACTGAAGCTTTCTTT
cdr3_aa: CASSRLLGPNTEAFF

d_call: NA
v_call: TRBV28
clone_size: NA
j_call: TRBJ1-4
cdr3_nt: TGTGCCACTATGCACGGGGGGGAGTTGGTCGAAAAACTGTTTTTT
cdr3_aa: CATMHGGELVEKLFF

d_call: NA
v_call: TRBV28
clone_size: few
j_call: TRBJ1-3
cdr3_nt: TGTGCCAGCAGTTTAGGGGCGGCCTTGGGGGGAAACACCATATATTTT
cdr3_aa: CASSLGAALGGNTIYF

d_call: NA
v_call: TRBV7-3
clone_size: few
j_call: TRBJ2-6
cdr3_nt: TGTGCCAGCAGGCAGATCAACTCTGGGGCCAACGTCCTGACTTTC
cdr3_aa: CASRQINSGANVLTF

d_call: TRBD1
v_call: TRBV19
clone_size: few
j_call: TRBJ1-2
cdr3_nt: TGTGCCAGTAGTATCGCCAATGACAGGGGGCAAGGCTACACCTTC
cdr3_aa: CASSIANDRGQGYTF

d_call: TRBD1
v_call: TRBV27
clone_size: NA
j_call: TRBJ1-2
cdr3_nt: TGTGCCAGCAGTCCAGGGACAGGAGTCCTTCCTAACTATGGCTACACCTTC
cdr3_aa: CASSPGTGVLPNYGYTF

d_call: NA
v_call: TRBV9
clone_size: NA
j_call: TRBJ1-6
cdr3_nt: TGTGCCAGCAGCGTAGAGCAGGGGATCGGTGTGCCCCTCCACTTT
cdr3_aa: CASSVEQGIGVPLHF

d_call: TRBD1
v_call: TRBV4-3
clone_size: NA
j_call: TRBJ1-2
cdr3_nt: TGCGCCAGCAGCCAAGACAATCAGGGACAGTCCTATGGCTACACCTTC
cdr3_aa: CASSQDNQGQSYGYTF

d_call: TRBD2
v_call: TRBV27
clone_size: NA
j_call: TRBJ2-1
cdr3_nt: TGTGCCAGCAGAACCGGGACTATCTTTTCGGAGCAGTTCTTC
cdr3_aa: CASRTGTIFSEQFF

d_call: NA
v_call: TRBV7-8
clone_size: NA
j_call: TRBJ2-7
cdr3_nt: TGTGCCAGCAGCCCCGGGACTCTCTCCTACGAGCAGTACTTC
cdr3_aa: CASSPGTLSYEQYF

d_call: NA
v_call: TRBV3-1/TRBV3-2
clone_size: NA
j_call: TRBJ2-3
cdr3_nt: TGTGCCAGCAGCCATATTCTAGATACGCAGTATTTT
cdr3_aa: CASSHILDTQYF

d_call: TRBD1
v_call: TRBV9
clone_size: once
j_call: TRBJ2-5
cdr3_nt: TGTGCCAGCAGCAGAGACAGGGGATGGGAGACCCAGTACTTC
cdr3_aa: CASSRDRGWETQYF

d_call: NA
v_call: TRBV5-1
clone_size: NA
j_call: TRBJ1-5
cdr3_nt: TGCGCCAGCAGCTCGTGGACAGAGGAGGATCAGCCCCAGCATTTT
cdr3_aa: CASSSWTEEDQPQHF

d_call: TRBD1
v_call: TRBV27
clone_size: NA
j_call: TRBJ1-2
cdr3_nt: TGTGCCAGCAGTCGACAGGGATATGGCTACACCTTC
cdr3_aa: CASSRQGYGYTF

d_call: NA
v_call: TRBV19
clone_size: NA
j_call: TRBJ2-2
cdr3_nt: TGTGCCAGTAGTATAGCCCCAGCGGCCACCGGGGAGCTGTTTTTT
cdr3_aa: CASSIAPAATGELFF

d_call: TRBD1
v_call: TRBV28
clone_size: NA
j_call: TRBJ1-1
cdr3_nt: TGTGCCAGCAGTCTCATGATAGGGGGCGATCACCCCACTGAAGCTTTCTTT
cdr3_aa: CASSLMIGGDHPTEAFF

d_call: TRBD1
v_call: TRBV6-5
clone_size: NA
j_call: TRBJ2-5
cdr3_nt: TGTGCCAGCAGAGCGACAGGGCGCCAAGAGACCCAGTACTTC
cdr3_aa: CASRATGRQETQYF

d_call: TRBD1
v_call: TRBV18
clone_size: NA
j_call: TRBJ2-7
cdr3_nt: TGTGCCAGCTCGCCGGGACAGGGAATCCTCTACGAGCAGTACTTC
cdr3_aa: CASSPGQGILYEQYF

d_call: NA
v_call: TRBV5-8
clone_size: NA
j_call: TRBJ1-5
cdr3_nt: TGTGCCAGCAGCACTTCAGGGCGCGCTCAGCCCCAGCATTTT
cdr3_aa: CASSTSGRAQPQHF

d_call: NA
v_call: TRBV6-5
clone_size: NA
j_call: TRBJ1-2
cdr3_nt: TGTGCCAGCAGTTACGCAGGAGGTGGAGGCTACGCCTTC
cdr3_aa: CASSYAGGGGYAF

d_call: NA
v_call: TRBV20-1
clone_size: NA
j_call: TRBJ1-3
cdr3_nt: TGCAGTGCTAACTCCGGAAACACCATATATTTT
cdr3_aa: CSANSGNTIYF

d_call: NA
v_call: TRBV28
clone_size: NA
j_call: TRBJ1-4
cdr3_nt: TGTGCCAGCAGTTTAACCAGGGATGATGAAAAACTGTTTTTT
cdr3_aa: CASSLTRDDEKLFF

d_call: TRBD1
v_call: TRBV15
clone_size: NA
j_call: TRBJ1-1
cdr3_nt: TGTGCCACCAGCACGACAGGGGGAGTTACTGAAGCTTTCTTT
cdr3_aa: CATSTTGGVTEAFF

d_call: NA
v_call: TRBV28
clone_size: NA
j_call: TRBJ1-5
cdr3_nt: TGTGCCAGCAGCCACCGGGGGTTTATAATACGGCGTCAGCCCCAGCATTTT
cdr3_aa: CASSHRGFIIRRQPQHF

d_call: NA
v_call: TRBV29-1
clone_size: NA
j_call: TRBJ2-3
cdr3_nt: TGCAGCGCTCCCCCCGCGGGGAGCACAGATACGCAGTATTTT
cdr3_aa: CSAPPAGSTDTQYF

d_call: TRBD1
v_call: TRBV5-1
clone_size: once
j_call: TRBJ1-1
cdr3_nt: TGCGCCAGCAGCGGACAGGGTGTGGGCACTGAAGCTTTCTTT
cdr3_aa: CASSGQGVGTEAFF

d_call: TRBD1
v_call: TRBV2
clone_size: NA
j_call: TRBJ1-4
cdr3_nt: TGTGCCAGCAGTGCTCAGGGGGCGGGTGAAAAACTGTTTTTT
cdr3_aa: CASSAQGAGEKLFF

d_call: NA
v_call: TRBV19
clone_size: NA
j_call: TRBJ1-1
cdr3_nt: TGTGCCAGTAGGATAACAGGCAGGGACACTGAAGCTTTCTTT
cdr3_aa: CASRITGRDTEAFF

d_call: TRBD1
v_call: TRBV6-5
clone_size: few
j_call: TRBJ2-7
cdr3_nt: TGTGCCAGCAGTTACTCGATCAGGGGGCGAGACGAGCAGTACTTC
cdr3_aa: CASSYSIRGRDEQYF

d_call: TRBD2
v_call: TRBV9
clone_size: NA
j_call: TRBJ2-3
cdr3_nt: TGTGCCAGCAGCGTAGGGAATATGGGACTAGCGGGAGCTAGCACAGATACGCAGTATTTT
cdr3_aa: CASSVGNMGLAGASTDTQYF

d_call: NA
v_call: TRBV28
clone_size: NA
j_call: TRBJ1-2
cdr3_nt: TGTGCCAGCAGTTCCCCTTTGTTAGGAGGTGCAAAGAGGCCGACTAACTATGGCTACACCTTC
cdr3_aa: CASSSPLLGGAKRPTNYGYTF

d_call: NA
v_call: TRBV11-2
clone_size: NA
j_call: TRBJ2-2
cdr3_nt: TGTGCCAGCAGCTTAGAACGGGGCGGGGAGCTGTTTTTT
cdr3_aa: CASSLERGGELFF

d_call: NA
v_call: TRBV19
clone_size: NA
j_call: TRBJ1-3
cdr3_nt: TGTGCCAGTACCTACCCCCGTGCGGGTAACACCATATATTTT
cdr3_aa: CASTYPRAGNTIYF

d_call: TRBD1
v_call: TRBV19
clone_size: few
j_call: TRBJ2-1
cdr3_nt: TGTGCCAGTAGTCATGGACAGGGAATGCGGGCTGAGCAGTTCTTC
cdr3_aa: CASSHGQGMRAEQFF

d_call: NA
v_call: TRBV2
clone_size: NA
j_call: TRBJ1-5
cdr3_nt: TGTGCCAGCAGTGATAACAGTCCTAATCAGCCCCAGCATTTT
cdr3_aa: CASSDNSPNQPQHF

d_call: NA
v_call: TRBV7-9
clone_size: NA
j_call: TRBJ2-7
cdr3_nt: TGTGCCAGCAGCTTATCCGAGCGGAGCTCCTACGAGCAGTACTTC
cdr3_aa: CASSLSERSSYEQYF

d_call: NA
v_call: TRBV5-1
clone_size: NA
j_call: TRBJ2-5
cdr3_nt: TGCGCCAGCAGCTTGGTCCCAGGTCTTGAGACCCAGTACTTC
cdr3_aa: CASSLVPGLETQYF

d_call: NA
v_call: TRBV28
clone_size: NA
j_call: TRBJ2-1
cdr3_nt: TGTGCCAGCAGTTTAAGGGACTTCTCCTACAATGAGCAGTTCTTC
cdr3_aa: CASSLRDFSYNEQFF

d_call: NA
v_call: TRBV11-1
clone_size: NA
j_call: TRBJ1-1
cdr3_nt: TGTGCCAGCAGCTTAGTCGGCCAGGGGAACACTGAAGCTTTCTTT
cdr3_aa: CASSLVGQGNTEAFF

d_call: TRBD1
v_call: TRBV28
clone_size: once
j_call: TRBJ1-2
cdr3_nt: TGTGCCAGCAGGGACAGGGGGAACTATGGCTACACCTTC
cdr3_aa: CASRDRGNYGYTF

d_call: NA
v_call: TRBV28
clone_size: NA
j_call: TRBJ2-3
cdr3_nt: TGTGCCAGCAGTTGGGGTGGGGAGCGGTATACGCAGTATTTT
cdr3_aa: CASSWGGERYTQYF

d_call: TRBD1
v_call: TRBV2
clone_size: NA
j_call: TRBJ1-2
cdr3_nt: TGTGCCAGCAGTGAAGAGGGGGCTGGAGGGAATGGCTACACCTTC
cdr3_aa: CASSEEGAGGNGYTF

d_call: NA
v_call: TRBV28
clone_size: NA
j_call: TRBJ1-1
cdr3_nt: TGTGCCAGCAGTTTGCGGGGAATAACTGAAGCTTTCTTT
cdr3_aa: CASSLRGITEAFF